This is a list of T cell receptor beta chains from one sample in a study of technical replicates of blood from several donors. The assay was immunoSEQ multiplex PCR, and TCRdb's table has in-frame clones only and misses some. The data contain 55,000 to 75,000 clones, about nine tenths of them seen just once; the ten biggest clones take up about 3.8%. Sequencing input: PBMCs. The receptors shown here come from a human donor in good health. Some clones in this sample may be carry-over from other donors' samples. Each CDR3 is given with its conserved first and last residue. Fields, in order: J gene, V gene, D gene, clone size, CDR3 DNA, CDR3 protein. The D gene is left open where the match is weak. Rows give clone size only sometimes, using once, few, many, or a class for an expanded clone.

J gene: TRBJ2-7; V gene: TRBV2; D gene: -; clone size: -; CDR3 DNA: TGTGCCAGCAAGCCAGCCTCTAGTGAGCAGTACTTC; CDR3 protein: CASKPASSEQYF
J gene: TRBJ2-6; V gene: TRBV18; D gene: TRBD1; clone size: -; CDR3 DNA: TGTGCCAGCTCACCCCCGGGACAGGGCCTCTCTGGGGCCAACGTCCTGACTTTC; CDR3 protein: CASSPPGQGLSGANVLTF
J gene: TRBJ1-2; V gene: TRBV5-6; D gene: -; clone size: -; CDR3 DNA: TGTGCCAGCAAACGGGCGGCGGGGCTAGGCTACACCTTC; CDR3 protein: CASKRAAGLGYTF
J gene: TRBJ1-5; V gene: TRBV7-9; D gene: TRBD1; clone size: -; CDR3 DNA: TGTGCCAGCAGCCGGGGACAGGAGGGGAATCAGCCCCAGCATTTT; CDR3 protein: CASSRGQEGNQPQHF
J gene: TRBJ1-6; V gene: TRBV7-2; D gene: TRBD1; clone size: -; CDR3 DNA: TGTGCCAGCAGCTCAGGCTGGGACAGGGCTAATTCACCCCTCCACTTT; CDR3 protein: CASSSGWDRANSPLHF
J gene: TRBJ2-1; V gene: TRBV4-2; D gene: TRBD2; clone size: -; CDR3 DNA: TGTGCCAGCAGCCAAGTATTGTTAGCGGGATCGGAGCAGTTCTTC; CDR3 protein: CASSQVLLAGSEQFF
J gene: TRBJ2-7; V gene: TRBV5-4; D gene: TRBD1; clone size: -; CDR3 DNA: TGTGCCAGCAGCTGGGGACAGGGGGCCCGAAGCTCCTACGAGCAGTACTTC; CDR3 protein: CASSWGQGARSSYEQYF
J gene: TRBJ2-5; V gene: TRBV6-5; D gene: -; clone size: -; CDR3 DNA: TGTGCCAGCAGTTACGTGGTCGGAGGAGAGACCCAGTACTTC; CDR3 protein: CASSYVVGGETQYF
J gene: TRBJ2-1; V gene: TRBV7-3; D gene: TRBD2; clone size: -; CDR3 DNA: TGTGCCAGCAGGTTAGCGGGAGACAATGAGCAGTTCTTC; CDR3 protein: CASRLAGDNEQFF
J gene: TRBJ2-7; V gene: TRBV5-4; D gene: TRBD2; clone size: -; CDR3 DNA: TGTGCCAGCAGCTCCGTAGCGGGGGAGAACTCCTACGAGCAGTACTTC; CDR3 protein: CASSSVAGENSYEQYF
J gene: TRBJ2-5; V gene: TRBV15; D gene: -; clone size: -; CDR3 DNA: TGTGCCACCAGCAGCCCCGCGGGACCGTACCAAGAGACCCAGTACTTC; CDR3 protein: CATSSPAGPYQETQYF
J gene: TRBJ2-1; V gene: TRBV10-3; D gene: TRBD1; clone size: -; CDR3 DNA: TGTGCCATCAGCAACCAGGGGGCAGGGAATGAGCAGTTCTTC; CDR3 protein: CAISNQGAGNEQFF
J gene: TRBJ2-3; V gene: TRBV5-4; D gene: -; clone size: -; CDR3 DNA: TGTGCCAGCAGCTTGTTTGAGGGGGCAGATACGCAGTATTTT; CDR3 protein: CASSLFEGADTQYF
J gene: TRBJ2-6; V gene: TRBV5-6; D gene: -; clone size: -; CDR3 DNA: TGTGCCAGCAGCTTGCTCGGGGGGACATCTGGGGCCAACGTCCTGACTTTC; CDR3 protein: CASSLLGGTSGANVLTF
J gene: TRBJ1-6; V gene: TRBV5-1; D gene: TRBD1; clone size: -; CDR3 DNA: TGCGCCAGCAGGGGTGAGGGGGCGCGCAGATCACCCCTCCACTTT; CDR3 protein: CASRGEGARRSPLHF
J gene: TRBJ1-1; V gene: TRBV5-1; D gene: -; clone size: -; CDR3 DNA: TGCGCCAGCAGCTTGTCAGGGGCAGTGACTGAAGCTTTCTTT; CDR3 protein: CASSLSGAVTEAFF
J gene: TRBJ1-5; V gene: TRBV5-3; D gene: TRBD1; clone size: -; CDR3 DNA: TGTGCCAACCCCGGACAGGGCAGGCAGCCCCAGCATTTT; CDR3 protein: CANPGQGRQPQHF
J gene: TRBJ2-3; V gene: TRBV7-2; D gene: TRBD2; clone size: -; CDR3 DNA: TGTGCCAGCAGCTTGGACCCACTAGCGGGAGTGGGTACGCAGTATTTT; CDR3 protein: CASSLDPLAGVGTQYF
J gene: TRBJ2-7; V gene: TRBV19; D gene: -; clone size: -; CDR3 DNA: TGTGCCAGTAGTCCTGACGCGGGGACTCTCGAGCAGTACTTC; CDR3 protein: CASSPDAGTLEQYF
J gene: TRBJ1-2; V gene: TRBV4-2; D gene: -; clone size: few; CDR3 DNA: TGTGCCAGCAGCCAAGACGGACAGACTGGCTACACCTTC; CDR3 protein: CASSQDGQTGYTF
J gene: TRBJ1-2; V gene: TRBV19; D gene: TRBD1; clone size: -; CDR3 DNA: TGTGCCAGTAGTGTCGACAGGGGGAACGGCTACACCTTC; CDR3 protein: CASSVDRGNGYTF
J gene: TRBJ2-7; V gene: TRBV7-9; D gene: -; clone size: -; CDR3 DNA: TGTGCCAGCAGTTTTACAGGGAACAAAGAGCAGTACTTC; CDR3 protein: CASSFTGNKEQYF
J gene: TRBJ1-6; V gene: TRBV30; D gene: TRBD1; clone size: -; CDR3 DNA: TGTGCCTGGAGACCACAGGGGGCGTCCTATAATTCACCCCTCCACTTT; CDR3 protein: CAWRPQGASYNSPLHF
J gene: TRBJ2-1; V gene: TRBV2; D gene: -; clone size: -; CDR3 DNA: TGTGCCAGCACCGACTATCCCACAAATGAGCAGTTCTTC; CDR3 protein: CASTDYPTNEQFF
J gene: TRBJ2-5; V gene: TRBV2; D gene: TRBD2; clone size: -; CDR3 DNA: TGTGCCAGCATGAGGACTAGCGGACAAGAGACCCAGTACTTC; CDR3 protein: CASMRTSGQETQYF
J gene: TRBJ2-7; V gene: TRBV6-4; D gene: TRBD1; clone size: -; CDR3 DNA: TGTGCCAGCAGTGACTTCGGACAGGGGTTATTTTACGAGCAGTACTTC; CDR3 protein: CASSDFGQGLFYEQYF
J gene: TRBJ1-1; V gene: TRBV4-3; D gene: -; clone size: few; CDR3 DNA: TGCGCCAGCAGCCAAGGAATGATGGCAGGCGCGACCACTGAAGCTTTCTTT; CDR3 protein: CASSQGMMAGATTEAFF
J gene: TRBJ1-5; V gene: TRBV2; D gene: TRBD1; clone size: -; CDR3 DNA: TGTGCCAGCAGTGAATTCCGGACAGGGGGCTCCCAGCCCCAGCATTTT; CDR3 protein: CASSEFRTGGSQPQHF
J gene: TRBJ2-7; V gene: TRBV28; D gene: -; clone size: -; CDR3 DNA: TGTGCCAGCAGTTTAACAGTCCCCTACGAGCAGTACTTC; CDR3 protein: CASSLTVPYEQYF
J gene: TRBJ2-2; V gene: TRBV4-3; D gene: TRBD2; clone size: -; CDR3 DNA: TGCGCCAGCCAAACACGATCTAGCGGGAGGATGGAAACCGGGGAGCTGTTTTTT; CDR3 protein: CASQTRSSGRMETGELFF
J gene: TRBJ1-1; V gene: TRBV9; D gene: -; clone size: -; CDR3 DNA: TGTGCCAGCAGCGTAGGTGTAGGAGGGAACACTGAAGCTTTCTTT; CDR3 protein: CASSVGVGGNTEAFF
J gene: TRBJ1-4; V gene: TRBV27; D gene: TRBD1; clone size: -; CDR3 DNA: TGTGCCAGCAGTGTGGGGACAGAGACTAATGAAAAACTGTTTTTT; CDR3 protein: CASSVGTETNEKLFF
J gene: TRBJ1-2; V gene: TRBV7-9; D gene: TRBD1; clone size: -; CDR3 DNA: TGTGCCAGCAGCTCCCCTGACAGGGTCGGTGGCTACACCTTC; CDR3 protein: CASSSPDRVGGYTF
J gene: TRBJ2-1; V gene: TRBV19; D gene: -; clone size: -; CDR3 DNA: TGTGCCAGTAGTATAGTCGGCGGCCCCTACAATGAGCAGTTCTTC; CDR3 protein: CASSIVGGPYNEQFF
J gene: TRBJ2-1; V gene: TRBV5-1; D gene: TRBD1; clone size: -; CDR3 DNA: TGCGCCAGCAGCTACCGGGACAGGGCGGCGAATGAGCAGTTCTTC; CDR3 protein: CASSYRDRAANEQFF
J gene: TRBJ1-2; V gene: TRBV4-1; D gene: -; clone size: -; CDR3 DNA: TGCGCCAGCAGCCAAGACTTGTGGGAGTATGGCTACACCTTC; CDR3 protein: CASSQDLWEYGYTF
J gene: TRBJ2-7; V gene: TRBV2; D gene: TRBD1; clone size: -; CDR3 DNA: TGTGCCAGCGCTTCCCCCAGGGGGCAAAACGAGCAGTACTTC; CDR3 protein: CASASPRGQNEQYF
J gene: TRBJ2-3; V gene: TRBV7-9; D gene: TRBD1; clone size: -; CDR3 DNA: TGTGCCAGCAGCTTATTTGGACAGGGGACGGGCCCAGATACGCAGTATTTT; CDR3 protein: CASSLFGQGTGPDTQYF
J gene: TRBJ1-2; V gene: TRBV4-3; D gene: -; clone size: -; CDR3 DNA: TGCGCCAGCAGCCAAGAGGTTGTCAGGGCCTATGGCTACACCTTC; CDR3 protein: CASSQEVVRAYGYTF
J gene: TRBJ2-3; V gene: TRBV5-1; D gene: TRBD1; clone size: -; CDR3 DNA: TGCGCCAGCAGCTTCGGCAGGACAGGGGGCGGATCAGATACGCAGTATTTT; CDR3 protein: CASSFGRTGGGSDTQYF
J gene: TRBJ2-1; V gene: TRBV9; D gene: TRBD2; clone size: -; CDR3 DNA: TGTGCCAGCAGCGTTACCACGACTAGCGGGAACTACAATGAGCAGTTCTTC; CDR3 protein: CASSVTTTSGNYNEQFF
J gene: TRBJ2-1; V gene: TRBV5-1; D gene: TRBD2; clone size: -; CDR3 DNA: TGCGCCAGCAGCTTCATAGCGGGAATGAACAATGAGCAGTTCTTC; CDR3 protein: CASSFIAGMNNEQFF
J gene: TRBJ1-2; V gene: TRBV6-5; D gene: -; clone size: -; CDR3 DNA: TGTGCCAGCAGGTCTCCCCCCCTCTATGGCTACACCTTC; CDR3 protein: CASRSPPLYGYTF
J gene: TRBJ1-4; V gene: TRBV7-8; D gene: TRBD1; clone size: once; CDR3 DNA: TGTGCCAGCGGCCCGAGGGACAGCGCAACTAATGAAAAACTGTTTTTT; CDR3 protein: CASGPRDSATNEKLFF
J gene: TRBJ2-1; V gene: TRBV7-9; D gene: -; clone size: -; CDR3 DNA: TGTGCCAGCAGCTTAGACCCGCATTGGCTCTTC; CDR3 protein: CASSLDPHWLF
J gene: TRBJ2-1; V gene: TRBV27; D gene: TRBD1; clone size: once; CDR3 DNA: TGTGCCAGCAGTTTATCCATAGGGGACAGGGGGAGGTATGAGCAGTTCTTC; CDR3 protein: CASSLSIGDRGRYEQFF
J gene: TRBJ2-5; V gene: TRBV5-6; D gene: TRBD1; clone size: -; CDR3 DNA: TGTGCCAGCAGCTTGGTGGTGACAGGGGGAGAGACCCAGTACTTC; CDR3 protein: CASSLVVTGGETQYF
J gene: TRBJ2-2; V gene: TRBV9; D gene: -; clone size: -; CDR3 DNA: TGTGCCAGCAGCCTAAGAACAGGGATGAACACCGGGGAGCTGTTTTTT; CDR3 protein: CASSLRTGMNTGELFF
J gene: TRBJ2-7; V gene: TRBV10-3; D gene: TRBD1; clone size: -; CDR3 DNA: TGTGCCATCAGCGAAGGGGACAGAGCCTACTTGGGGCAGTACTTC; CDR3 protein: CAISEGDRAYLGQYF
J gene: TRBJ1-2; V gene: TRBV15; D gene: TRBD1; clone size: -; CDR3 DNA: TGTGCCACCAGCTCGCGGACAGGGTATGGCTACACCTTC; CDR3 protein: CATSSRTGYGYTF
J gene: TRBJ1-1; V gene: TRBV7-9; D gene: TRBD1; clone size: -; CDR3 DNA: TGTGCCAGCAGCTTGGACAGGAAATACACTGAAGCTTTCTTT; CDR3 protein: CASSLDRKYTEAFF
J gene: TRBJ1-2; V gene: TRBV30; D gene: TRBD1; clone size: -; CDR3 DNA: TGTGCCTGGAGTGCCAGGGACAGAAGTCGAAGGGGCTACACCTTC; CDR3 protein: CAWSARDRSRRGYTF
J gene: TRBJ1-5; V gene: TRBV2; D gene: TRBD1; clone size: once; CDR3 DNA: TGTGCCAGCAGAGGGACAGGGGTCGATCAGCCCCAGCATTTT; CDR3 protein: CASRGTGVDQPQHF